This T cell receptor beta chain was profiled in a study of memory CD4+ T cells and cytomegalovirus serostatus (dated by TCRdb to about 2019). General notes on the study: A total of roughly 33 healthy Belgian adults, of whom 9 were CMV seropositive and approximately 24 were CMV seronegative, were included in the cohort. To replicate a published TCR-based CMV serostatus classifier, the study sequenced CD4+ memory TCRbeta repertoires from a Belgian cohort whose cytomegalovirus serostatus was known. The research as a whole found: CMV serostatus prediction reached a median bootstrapped AUC of 0.95 with the original framework and about 0.91 with a US-trained random forest. Only CD4+CD45RO+ memory cells were sequenced, in contrast to the original study, which included naive and memory CD4+ and CD8+ populations. Among the 150 to 200 previously reported CMV-associated TCRbeta sequences, 60 to 70 showed up in the CD4+ memory repertoires, with each one found in between one and five individuals. The original-framework classifier achieved a median bootstrapped AUC of roughly 0.95 with a 95% CI of 0.76-1.00 on the Belgian cohort. The results were interpreted as suggesting that the CMV-associated TCR signature is mostly present in the CD4+ memory repertoire.

A FACSAria II was used to sort memory CD4+ T cells, defined as single viable CD3+CD4+CD8-CD45RO+ cells. CMV serostatus was determined using a Roche Elecsys assay that detects serum IgG against CMV pp150, pp28, p38 and p52. Following thawing, total CD4+ T cells were enriched through positive selection using CD4 magnetic microbeads. Samples originated from another study that specifically interrogated the CD4+ T cell memory repertoire. Peripheral blood mononuclear cells were isolated and cryopreserved according to standard operating procedures, and serum was kept at -80 degrees C. The staining used CD3-PerCP (BW264/56), CD4-APC (RPA-T4), CD45RO-PE (UCHT1) and CD8-Pacific Orange (3B5) antibodies, and Sytox blue was used to exclude non-viable cells. Of note for this clone: Its antigen target is currently unknown. Qualities for individual bases were not recorded, and no much larger clone is one base off.

CDR1 and CDR2 are drawn from the germline V gene: SGHVS, FNYEAQ. From its cysteine to its phenylalanine, the CDR3 spans 13 amino acids. This entry keeps only the CDR3 DNA: 39 bases, framed from base 1. Cut back by 2 bases and 7 bases, the V and J ends lie 12 bases apart. Genomic DNA was extracted from sorted cells with the Quick-DNA Microprep Kit. Amplification of TCRbeta DNA was done with the immunoSEQ hsTCRbeta kit, following the protocol from the manufacturer. TCRbeta libraries were sequenced on an Illumina MiSeq instrument. In the original analysis: Removing out-of-frame sequences left fewer than 2.5 million distinct TCRbeta sequences, an average of about 70,000 per individual. Two values were used to score each individual: the count of 150 to 200 previously reported CMV-associated TCRbeta sequences and the total count of productive distinct TCRbeta sequences. A beta-binomial model was reimplemented in Python, and scikit-learn random forests with default parameters were trained on data from the US cohort. Classifier performance on the Belgian cohort was reported as the median AUC with percentile confidence intervals calculated over 10,000 bootstrap iterations. The immuneACCESS repertoire file appears here via TCRdb, limited to in-frame rearrangements. These files lack a portion of the clones; in checked studies, under half of the deficit traces to unresolved V genes, and the cause of the others is not known. D and trimming were read from the DNA, whereas the V and J calls and clone size are those reported in that table. In all, the sample holds 40,000 to 55,000 clones, and 70% to 85% of those were seen once. Roughly 0.59% of the sample comes from the top ten.

The sequenced sample was memory CD4+ T cells from blood. The sequence derives from an adult in good health and CMV-seronegative. This chain joins TRBV7-6 to TRBJ2-7; no D gene is confidently identified. This receptor carries the CDR3 CASSLYPSVEQYF. The nucleotide sequence reads TGTGCCAGCAGCTTATACCCAAGCGTAGAGCAGTACTTC.